These 14 T cell receptor beta chains share one sample of origin, sequenced in a study of blood T cells in healthy people across ages. A second roughly 6 to 12 cycle PCR used barcoded and J-beta primers. TCRdb reanalysed the 5' RACE reads using MiXCR and keeps one entry per CDR3 protein. The sample shows 1.8 million or so distinct CDR3 sequences, about two fifths of them seen only once. The source material was blood. The receptors derive from a human donor in good health.

The rearrangement uses TRBV20-1 and TRBJ2-7, with D possibly matching TRBD1 (6 bases). The germline V and J ends were trimmed by 2 bases and 0 bases, with 14 bases remaining between them. Germline-derived CDR1 and CDR2 are DFQATT and SNEGSKA (reference sequence). CDR3 length equals 15 residues. DNA for the CDR3: TGCAGTGCTAGACCCGGGACACGGAACTCCTACGAGCAGTACTTC. Translation gives CSARPGTRNSYEQYF.

The chain employs TRBV21-1 and TRBJ2-1. TRBV21-1 is assigned pseudogene status. CDR3 size: 13 residues. CDR3 sequence: CASSKAVYNEQLF. Written as DNA, the CDR3 is TGTGCCAGCAGCAAGGCAGTCTACAATGAGCAGCTCTTC.

CDR3 protein: CASSQDGAGGLGQFF. In DNA form, the CDR3 reads TGCGCCAGCAGCCAAGATGGAGCGGGGGGGCTTGGGCAGTTCTTC. The chain joins TRBV4-3 to TRBJ2-1, with 10 bases lining up with TRBD2. This CDR3 spans 15 amino acids. Germline V gene sequence: CDR1 LGHNA, CDR2 YSLEER. With V trimmed by 0 bases and J by 12 bases, 8 bases remained unmatched.

This clonotype was observed a few times. The chain has TRBV6-5 and TRBJ1-2, with a possible D match to TRBD1 (6 bases). The CDR3 covers 16 residues. The germline V and J ends were trimmed by 11 bases and 7 bases, with 29 bases remaining between them. Germline lookup yields CDR1 MNHEY and CDR2 SVGAGI. This chain's CDR3 is CARQTNHTGIGFGYTF. The CDR3 DNA reads TGTGCCCGTCAAACAAACCACACAGGGATTGGTTTTGGCTACACCTTC.

This clonotype has a handful of counts. The rearrangement uses TRBV12-3 or TRBV12-4 and TRBJ1-2, with no clear D. Trimming removed 3 bases from V and 13 bases from J, with 15 bases in between. The CDR3 contains 12 residues. The CDR3 region has the DNA TGTGCCAGCAGTTTCCTCTTCGCGTTTAGCACCTTC. It translates to CASSFLFAFSTF.

V and J are TRBV2 and TRBJ2-5; D is unresolved. The germline CDR1 and CDR2 sequences are SNHLY and FYNNEI. This CDR3 has 15 amino acids. V was shortened by 2 bases and J by 1 base, with 11 bases between the two germline ends. The CDR3 here is CASSERVSGQETQYF. The CDR3 region has the DNA TGTGCCAGCAGTGAACGAGTCTCGGGCCAAGAGACCCAGTACTTC. Complete variable domain (other parts from reference TRBV2 and TRBJ2-5): EPEVTQTPSHQVTQMGQEVILRCVPISNHLYFYWYRQILGQKVEFLVSFYNNEISEKSEIFDDQFSVERPDGSNFTLKIRSTKLEDSAMYFCASSERVSGQETQYFGPGTRLLVL.

There are a few counts of this clonotype. The V and J genes are TRBV7-2 and TRBJ2-1; D remains unclear. V lost 5 bases, J lost 4 bases, and 12 bases lay in between. CDR1 SGHTA and CDR2 FQGNSA come from the germline V gene. The CDR3 runs 14 residues. The CDR3 DNA sequence: TGTGCCAGCAGCACCAGGAGTGCTTACAATGAGCAGTTCTTC. It is translated as CASSTRSAYNEQFF.

Details on this clonotype: Possible read error: a much larger clone is one base away. The chain recombines TRBV7-9 with TRBJ2-7, with D possibly matching TRBD2 (5 bases). The CDR3 spans 10 residues. Between the trimmed V and J ends, which lost 10 bases and 4 bases, there was a span of 8 bases. Germline CDR1 is SEHNR and CDR2 is FQNEAQ (reference sequence). The CDR3 loop is CANGIYEQYF. CDR3 coding DNA: TGTGCCAACGGGATTTACGAGCAGTACTTC.

The chain has TRBV5-1 and TRBJ2-4; D could derive from TRBD1 or TRBD2 (6 bases each). The assigned J gene may be wrong: the sequence end matches TRBJ2-7 better. Germline V lookup: CDR1 SGHRS, CDR2 YFSETQ. CDR3 size: 15 residues. CDR3 sequence: CASARGETVNYEQYF. In nucleotides, the CDR3 is TGCGCCAGCGCAAGGGGGGAGACGGTGAACTACGAGCAGTACTTC.

This chain links TRBV10-3 with TRBJ2-7; 7 bases agree with TRBD2. This CDR3 spans 14 amino acids. CDR1 and CDR2 from the germline V gene are ENHRY and SYGVKD. Germline trimming cut 0 bases from V and 2 bases from J; bases unmatched to any gene: 1. This CDR3 is CAISESGGTYEQYF. Written as DNA, the CDR3 is TGTGCCATCAGTGAGTCGGGGGGGACCTACGAGCAGTACTTC.

The sample holds a few counts of this clonotype. V is TRBV6-5 and J is TRBJ2-3; maybe TRBD1 (5 bases). Germline loops: CDR1 MNHEY, CDR2 SVGAGI. V was pared by 2 bases and J by 0 bases, with 21 bases between. The CDR3 has 19 residues. The CDR3 loop reads CASSYSLVRRVLSTDTQYF. DNA of the CDR3: TGTGCCAGCAGTTACAGTTTGGTTCGCAGGGTATTAAGCACAGATACGCAGTATTTT.

J is TRBJ2-1 and V is TRBV14; D perhaps matches TRBD1 (6 bases). Germline values: CDR1 SGHDN, CDR2 FVKESK. The ends were cut back, 3 bases at V and 8 bases at J, with 17 bases in the middle. There are 15 residues in the CDR3. CDR3 region: CASSHSGHPVDEQFF. For the CDR3, the DNA is TGTGCCAGCAGCCACTCGGGACACCCAGTCGATGAGCAGTTCTTC.

V usage is TRBV7-3 and J usage is TRBJ2-5; 11 bases agree with TRBD2. Germline V gene lookup returns CDR1 SGHTA and CDR2 FQGTGA. Unmatched junction bases numbered 14, after V lost 3 bases and J lost 11 bases. The CDR3 runs to 16 residues. The CDR3 here is CASSFSGGVSYNEQYF. The CDR3 region has the DNA TGTGCCAGCAGCTTTAGCGGGGGGGTCTCCTACAATGAGCAGTACTTC. The full variable domain, in which reference TRBV7-3 and TRBJ2-5 provide the parts outside the CDR3, is GAGVSQTPSNKVTEKGKYVELRCDPISGHTALYWYRQSLGQGPEFLIYFQGTGAADDSGLPNDRFFAVRPEGSVSTLKIQRTERGDSAVYLCASSFSGGVSYNEQYFGPGTRLLVL.

The J gene is TRBJ2-1, the V gene TRBV5-1, with 11 bases matching TRBD2. Germline values: CDR1 SGHRS, CDR2 YFSETQ. V was clipped by 3 bases and J by 4 bases; unmatched bases: 6. The CDR3 spans 16 residues. The CDR3: CASSYTLAGGYNEQFF. CDR3 sequence (DNA): TGCGCCAGCAGCTATACTCTAGCGGGGGGATACAATGAGCAGTTCTTC.